These 22 T cell receptor beta chains were all obtained from the same sample, sequenced in a study of blood T cell repertoires in COVID-19. Assay: immunoSEQ multiplex PCR; the TCRdb copy retains only in-frame clones and omits some. There are around 95,000 clones in the sample; just over 90% occur only once, and around 2.1% lies in the top ten. Source material: peripheral blood. The receptors were sampled from a man between 50 and 59 years old with active COVID-19.

The chain carries TRBV18 and TRBJ2-3, with D possibly TRBD2 on 5 matching bases. V dropped 8 bases and J dropped 5 bases, with 14 bases sitting between them. The germline V gene has CDR1 KGHSH and CDR2 LQKENI. CDR3 length: 13 residues. DNA for the CDR3: TGTGCCAGCAGAGGACGGGGAAGAGATACGCAGTATTTT. This gives the protein CASRGRGRDTQYF.

There are a few counts of this clone. This chain uses TRBV7-9 with TRBJ1-6, with D unclear. CDR3 length: 15 amino acids. V gave up 7 bases and J gave up 8 bases, with 18 bases separating them. Germline assignment: CDR1 SEHNR and CDR2 FQNEAQ (reference sequence). The CDR3 spells CASTTSQSLDSPLHF. The CDR3 nucleotides are TGTGCCAGCACCACTAGTCAGTCTTTAGATTCACCCCTCCACTTT.

This clone was counted between two and nine times. The V gene is TRBV14, the J gene TRBJ2-3; 8 positions agree with TRBD2. The CDR3 is 16 residues long. The junction had 7 bases not matched to a gene; V was cut back by 0 bases and J by 5 bases. The germline V gene has CDR1 SGHDN and CDR2 FVKESK. The CDR3 protein is CASSQDGLAGLDTQYF. In DNA, the CDR3 is TGTGCCAGCAGCCAAGATGGGCTAGCGGGTCTAGATACGCAGTATTTT.

This clone was detected once. This chain joins TRBV5-6 and TRBJ1-1, with 7 nucleotides matching TRBD1. Trimming at V came to 0 bases and at J to 4 bases, leaving 3 bases not matched to a gene. The CDR3 runs to 14 residues. Germline CDR1 and CDR2: SGHDT and YYEEEE. This CDR3 reads CASSLGSGGTEAFF. The CDR3 bases are TGTGCCAGCAGCTTGGGATCAGGGGGCACTGAAGCTTTCTTT.

V is TRBV2 and J is TRBJ2-7; 9 nucleotides agree with TRBD2. This CDR3 is 14 amino acids long. The V gene's germline CDR1 is SNHLY and CDR2 FYNNEI. Trimming at V came to 2 bases and at J to 6 bases, leaving 5 bases not matched to a gene. As DNA, the CDR3 is TGTGCCAGCAGTGAATTAGCGGGAGCGGGCGAGCAGTACGTC. This translates into CASSELAGAGEQYV.

The V and J genes are TRBV7-3 and TRBJ2-2; a possible D gene is TRBD1 (6 bases). V lost 5 bases and J 2 bases, leaving 18 bases between the germline ends. Germline CDR1 and CDR2: SGHTA and FQGTGA. This CDR3 spans 17 amino acids. CDR3 DNA: TGTGCCAGCAGCCTAGGGGGAAGCAGGGCCAACACCGGGGAGCTGTTTTTT. Protein product: CASSLGGSRANTGELFF.

The CDR3: CASSRTGAGANVLTF. For the CDR3, the DNA is TGTGCCAGCAGCAGAACAGGGGCTGGGGCCAACGTCCTGACTTTC. The chain employs TRBV7-9 and TRBJ2-6, with 7 nucleotides matching TRBD1. V shed 5 bases, J shed 2 bases, and the junction held 3 bases outside the gene matches. Germline V lookup: CDR1 SEHNR, CDR2 FQNEAQ (reference sequence). The CDR3 extends over 15 amino acids.

The chain carries TRBV11-3 and TRBJ2-1; D is unresolved. V shed 0 bases and J shed 4 bases, with 4 bases lying between them. Germline CDR1 and CDR2: SGHNT and YENEEA. This CDR3 is built from 13 residues. CDR3: CASSLDRYNEQFF. CDR3 coding DNA: TGTGCCAGCAGCTTAGATCGGTACAATGAGCAGTTCTTC.

The chain joins TRBV24-1 to TRBJ2-2, with D perhaps TRBD1 (5 bases). The CDR3 consists of 15 residues. V dropped 6 bases and J dropped 2 bases, with 12 bases sitting between them. CDR1 and CDR2 (germline): KGHDR, SFDVKD. The CDR3 sequence is CATSQGQGNTGELFF. The CDR3, as DNA: TGTGCCACCAGTCAAGGTCAGGGAAACACCGGGGAGCTGTTTTTT.

This chain connects TRBV9 to TRBJ2-3; 14 bases align to TRBD2. Germline loops: CDR1 SGDLS, CDR2 YYNGEE. The J segment lost 1 base and the V segment lost 0 bases, leaving 7 bases of the junction unmatched. The CDR3 is 19 residues long. CDR3 region: CASSVDPGLAGVRTDTQYF. CDR3 coding DNA: TGTGCCAGCAGCGTAGATCCGGGACTAGCGGGGGTCCGCACAGATACGCAGTATTTT. The entire variable domain, with the rest obtained from reference TRBV9 and TRBJ2-3, is as follows: DSGVTQTPKHLITATGQRVTLRCSPRSGDLSVYWYQQSLDQGLQFLIQYYNGEERAKGNILERFSAQQFPDLHSELNLSSLELGDSALYFCASSVDPGLAGVRTDTQYFGPGTRLTVL.

The CDR3 is CASSLGKGEWSTDTQYF. The CDR3 bases are TGCGCCAGCAGCCTGGGGAAGGGGGAATGGAGCACAGATACGCAGTATTTT. The genes are TRBV5-1 and TRBJ2-3; possibly TRBD1 for D (6 bases). Germline V lookup: CDR1 SGHRS, CDR2 YFSETQ. The CDR3 sequence is 17 residues long. V was shortened by 4 bases and J by 0 bases, with 18 bases between the two germline ends.

This chain links TRBV4-1 with TRBJ2-7; weak D call: TRBD2 (7 bases). V gave up 1 base and J gave up 5 bases, with 12 bases separating them. The CDR3 is made up of 14 amino acids. Looked up from germline, CDR1 is MGHRA and CDR2 is YSYEKL. CDR3 nucleotides: TGCGCCAGCAGCCAAGCGGGGGGCCGGCACGAGCAGTACTTC. Protein product: CASSQAGGRHEQYF.

This clone was found once. The J gene is TRBJ1-5, the V gene TRBV30; D is ambiguous. The CDR3 contains 13 residues. V lost 1 base, J lost 1 base, and 5 bases lay in between. Germline CDR1 reads GTSNPN; CDR2 reads SVGIG (reference sequence). CDR3 bases: TGTGCCTGGAGTGGCGGGAGCAATCAGCCCCAGCATTTT. Its translation is CAWSGGSNQPQHF.

The chain links TRBV5-1 to TRBJ1-1; no firm D call. CDR1 is SGHRS and CDR2 is YFSETQ in the germline V gene. Trimming left V 1 base short and J 1 base short, with 14 bases between. The CDR3 extends over 16 amino acids. CDR3 amino acids: CASSLSAALGNTEAFF. Written as DNA, the CDR3 is TGCGCCAGCAGCTTGTCGGCGGCCCTAGGGAACACTGAAGCTTTCTTT. The full variable domain, rest sourced from reference TRBV5-1 and TRBJ1-1, is KAGVTQTPRYLIKTRGQQVTLSCSPISGHRSVSWYQQTPGQGLQFLFEYFSETQRNKGNFPGRFSGRQFSNSRSEMNVSTLELGDSALYLCASSLSAALGNTEAFFGQGTRLTVV.

The rearrangement joins TRBV11-2 to TRBJ2-2; TRBD1 might be the D (6 bases). The CDR3 loop spans 13 amino acids. Germline CDR1 reads SGHAT; CDR2 reads FQNNGV. Trimming left V 4 bases short and J 5 bases short, with 8 bases between. The DNA of the CDR3 is TGTGCCAGCAGCTCACAGGGTACCGGGGAGCTGTTTTTT. Translating it yields CASSSQGTGELFF.

V and J are TRBV7-7 and TRBJ2-1; the match to TRBD1 covers 9 bases. The CDR3 totals 14 residues. Germline V CDR1 and CDR2: SSHAT, FNYEAQ (reference sequence). After removal of 5 bases from V and 8 bases from J, the junction contained 7 bases not matched to a gene. In DNA form, the CDR3 reads TGTGCCAGCAGCACCAGGACAGGGGCGGATGAGCAGTTCTTC. Translating it yields CASSTRTGADEQFF.

The rearrangement links TRBV4-1 to TRBJ2-3; 10 nucleotides line up with TRBD1. This CDR3 contains 17 residues. The germline V gene has CDR1 MGHRA and CDR2 YSYEKL. The V segment lost 3 bases and the J segment 6 bases; nucleotides outside the gene matches: 12. The CDR3 protein is CASSQPGQGRQRDTQYF. Written as DNA, the CDR3 is TGCGCCAGCAGCCAGCCGGGACAGGGGCGGCAGAGGGATACGCAGTATTTT.

This rearrangement joins TRBV2 to TRBJ2-2; D is unresolved. This CDR3 is built from 15 residues. V lost 4 bases to trimming and J lost 0 bases, with 9 bases between them. Germline lookup yields CDR1 SNHLY and CDR2 FYNNEI. This chain's CDR3 is CASSGLVSNTGELFF. CDR3 nucleotide sequence: TGTGCCAGCAGTGGGCTAGTCTCGAACACCGGGGAGCTGTTTTTT.

CDR3 residues: CASSKRGRTEAFF. The CDR3 region has the DNA TGTGCCAGCAGCAAAAGAGGTAGGACTGAAGCTTTCTTT. The rearrangement uses TRBV21-1 and TRBJ1-1. TRBV21-1 counts as a pseudogene. The CDR3 extends over 13 amino acids.

The chain combines TRBV19 with TRBJ2-3; possibly TRBD1 for D (7 bases). Germline V gene sequence: CDR1 LNHDA, CDR2 SQIVND (reference sequence). The CDR3 spans 15 residues. With 7 bases removed from V and 4 bases from J, the gap between germline ends came to 18 bases. The DNA for the CDR3 is TGTGCCAGTAAAAACGAACTCAGGGGGGCAGATACGCAGTATTTT. Protein sequence: CASKNELRGADTQYF.

The rearrangement joins TRBV5-6 to TRBJ1-2; TRBD1 might be the D (6 bases). The CDR3 consists of 13 residues. The germline V gene encodes CDR1 SGHDT and CDR2 YYEEEE. V dropped 0 bases and J dropped 5 bases, with 8 bases sitting between them. This CDR3 is CASSLGTAYGYTF. The CDR3 bases are TGTGCCAGCAGCTTGGGGACAGCTTATGGCTACACCTTC.

The V gene is TRBV24-1, the J gene TRBJ1-2, with a possible D match to TRBD1 (6 bases). The CDR3 sequence is 14 residues long. Germline assignment: CDR1 KGHDR and CDR2 SFDVKD. Trimming took 4 bases from V and 4 from J, leaving 12 bases between them. The CDR3 spells CATSESDRLYGYTF. In DNA form, the CDR3 reads TGTGCCACCAGTGAATCCGACAGGCTCTATGGCTACACCTTC.